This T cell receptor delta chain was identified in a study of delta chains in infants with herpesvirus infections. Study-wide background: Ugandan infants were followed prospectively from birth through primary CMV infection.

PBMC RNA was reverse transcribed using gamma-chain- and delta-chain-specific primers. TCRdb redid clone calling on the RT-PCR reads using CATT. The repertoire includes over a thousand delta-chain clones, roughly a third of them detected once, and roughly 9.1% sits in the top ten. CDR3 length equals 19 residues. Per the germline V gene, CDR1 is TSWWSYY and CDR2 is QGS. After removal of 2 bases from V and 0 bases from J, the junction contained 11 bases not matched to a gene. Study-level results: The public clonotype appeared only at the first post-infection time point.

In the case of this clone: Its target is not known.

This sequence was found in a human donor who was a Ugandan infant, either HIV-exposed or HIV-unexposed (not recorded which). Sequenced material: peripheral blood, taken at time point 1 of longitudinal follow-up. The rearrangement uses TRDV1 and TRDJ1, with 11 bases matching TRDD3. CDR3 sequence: CALGEVSYWGISYTDKLIF. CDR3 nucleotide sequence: TGTGCTCTTGGGGAAGTTTCTTACTGGGGGATATCGTACACCGATAAACTCATCTTT.